This TCR beta chain is drawn from a study of Ad26.COV2.S vaccination and SARS-CoV-2 variants. Looked up from germline, CDR1 is MNHEY and CDR2 is SMNVEV (reference sequence). CDR3 length: 16 residues. V was pared by 3 bases and J by 3 bases, with 14 bases between. The data were produced by immunoSEQ multiplex PCR, yet TCRdb's version contains in-frame clones alone and is incomplete. Found here are roughly 270,000 clones, around 87% of them singletons; the top ten hold around 3%. Noted treatment: 19 received Ad26.COV2.S at low or high dose, single or two shots; about 5 received placebo; per-sample allocation not given. Collection of samples fell on day 63 after the first vaccine or placebo injection.

Specimen: peripheral blood, collected in a trial of Ad26.COV2.S vaccine versus placebo. The chain employs TRBV27 and TRBJ2-2, with D tentatively TRBD1 (5 bases). This clonotype was obtained from a person between 18 and 59 years old who received the Ad26.COV2.S COVID-19 vaccine or a placebo. The CDR3 DNA reads TGTGCCAGCAGTTTGGACAACCCTCCGGACACCGGGGAGCTGTTTTTT. Translation: CASSLDNPPDTGELFF.